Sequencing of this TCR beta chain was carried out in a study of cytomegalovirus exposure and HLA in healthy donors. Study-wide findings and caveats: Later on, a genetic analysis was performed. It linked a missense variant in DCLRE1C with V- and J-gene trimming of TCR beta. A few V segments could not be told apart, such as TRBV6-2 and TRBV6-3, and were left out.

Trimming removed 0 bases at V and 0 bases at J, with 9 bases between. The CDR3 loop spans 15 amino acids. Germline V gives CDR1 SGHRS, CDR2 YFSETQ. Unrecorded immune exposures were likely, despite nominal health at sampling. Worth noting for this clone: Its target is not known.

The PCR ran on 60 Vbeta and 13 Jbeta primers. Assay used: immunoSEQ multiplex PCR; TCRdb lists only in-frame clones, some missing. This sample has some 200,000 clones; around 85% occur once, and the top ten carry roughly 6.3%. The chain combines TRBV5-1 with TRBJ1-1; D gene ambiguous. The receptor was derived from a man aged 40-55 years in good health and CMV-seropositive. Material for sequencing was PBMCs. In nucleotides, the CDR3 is TGCGCCAGCAGCTTGGCCCGGGTCCTGAACACTGAAGCTTTCTTT. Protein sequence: CASSLARVLNTEAFF.